The 3 T cell receptor beta chains presented below share a single source sample, sequenced in a study of cytomegalovirus exposure and HLA in healthy donors. PCR was performed using 60 Vbeta and 13 Jbeta primers. Data came from immunoSEQ multiplex PCR; TCRdb stores just in-frame clones and leaves some out. The data contain 100,000 to 150,000 clones, about three quarters of them singletons. Sequences were obtained from PBMCs. Receptor source: a woman in her sixties in good health and CMV-seropositive.

The rearrangement joins TRBV6-6 to TRBJ2-7; no clear D gene. The CDR3 covers 9 residues. Germline CDR1 and CDR2: MNHNY and SVGAGI (reference sequence). V was shortened by 7 bases and J by 7 bases, with 5 bases between the two germline ends. The CDR3 here is CASMREQYF. CDR3 nucleotide sequence: TGTGCCAGCATGAGGGAGCAGTACTTC.

In DNA, the CDR3 is TGTGCCAGCAGTGTTCTTGTCGTTAATCAGCCCCAGCATTTT. Protein sequence: CASSVLVVNQPQHF. The chain uses TRBV2 and TRBJ1-5; D gene unclear. Germline assignment: CDR1 SNHLY and CDR2 FYNNEI. Trimming removed 4 bases at V and 4 bases at J, with 11 bases between. The CDR3 spans 14 residues. Complete variable domain (other parts from reference TRBV2 and TRBJ1-5): EPEVTQTPSHQVTQMGQEVILRCVPISNHLYFYWYRQILGQKVEFLVSFYNNEISEKSEIFDDQFSVERPDGSNFTLKIRSTKLEDSAMYFCASSVLVVNQPQHFGDGTRLSIL.

This clone appeared once. V and J are TRBV5-1 and TRBJ1-1; 7 bases are shared with TRBD1. J lost 2 bases, V lost 1 base, and 8 bases had no gene match. CDR3 length: 16 residues. The germline V gene encodes CDR1 SGHRS and CDR2 YFSETQ. Here the CDR3 DNA reads TGCGCCAGCAGCTTGATCTCGGGACAGAGAAACACTGAAGCTTTCTTT. Its protein product is CASSLISGQRNTEAFF.